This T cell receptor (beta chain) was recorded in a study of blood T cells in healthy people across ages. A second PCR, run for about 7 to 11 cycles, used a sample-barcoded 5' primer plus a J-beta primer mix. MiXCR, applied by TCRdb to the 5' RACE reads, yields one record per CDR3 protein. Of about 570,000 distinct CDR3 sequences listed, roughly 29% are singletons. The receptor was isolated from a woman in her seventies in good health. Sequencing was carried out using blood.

CDR3 loop: CASRNSNTGELFF. CDR3 DNA sequence: TGTGCCAGCAGGAATTCGAACACCGGGGAGCTGTTTTTT. The J gene is TRBJ2-2, the V gene TRBV27, with D unresolved. V lost 6 bases and J lost 0, with 5 bases in between. The CDR3 totals 13 residues. Germline V gene data show CDR1 as MNHEY and CDR2 as SMNVEV (reference sequence).